Listed below are T cell receptor beta chains from one sample, sequenced in a study of immune heterogeneity within non-small cell lung tumors. MiXCR, run by TCRdb on the multiplex PCR reads, gives a single entry per CDR3 protein. The table has about 20,000 distinct CDR3 sequences, 27% seen once. The sequenced sample was lung tumor tissue. These receptors all stem from a man between 40 and 49 years old with non-small cell lung cancer. Both conserved end residues are part of each CDR3. The order of the fields is J gene, clone size, D gene, V gene, CDR3 protein, CDR3 DNA. D genes are given only for firm matches. Clone size appears in some rows only: once, few, many, or a class for an expanded clone.

TRBJ1-1,-,-,TRBV6-1,CASSTDVNTEAFF,TGTGCCAGCAGTACCGATGTGAACACTGAAGCTTTCTTT
TRBJ1-5,many,-,TRBV9,CASSVGPYSNQPQHF,TGTGCCAGCAGCGTAGGCCCGTATAGCAATCAGCCCCAGCATTTT
TRBJ2-2,many,-,TRBV19,CASSPGGLPKVTGELFF,TGTGCCAGTAGCCCTGGCGGGTTACCTAAAGTAACCGGGGAGCTGTTTTTT
TRBJ2-3,few,-,TRBV18,CASSPPSNRDTQYF,TGTGCCAGCTCACCACCGTCTAATCGGGATACGCAGTATTTT
TRBJ2-3,-,TRBD2,TRBV2,CASSELAGLADTQYF,TGTGCCAGCAGCGAACTAGCGGGATTGGCAGATACGCAGTATTTT
TRBJ2-1,few,TRBD2,TRBV4-2,CASSQEVQAGGLNEQFF,TGTGCCAGCAGCCAAGAAGTCCAGGCGGGAGGATTGAATGAGCAGTTCTTC
TRBJ2-7,medium-sized,TRBD1,TRBV6-2/TRBV6-3,CASSYPGQGAYEQYF,TGTGCCAGCAGTTATCCCGGACAGGGGGCATACGAGCAGTACTTC
TRBJ1-4,medium-sized,-,TRBV6-5,CASSYGVGAEKLFF,TGTGCCAGCAGTTACGGGGTCGGGGCGGAAAAACTGTTTTTT
TRBJ2-3,-,-,TRBV24-1,CATSASDTTDTQYF,TGTGCCACCAGTGCCTCGGACACCACAGATACGCAGTATTTT
TRBJ1-1,many,-,TRBV30,CAWSKQENTEAFF,TGTGCCTGGAGTAAACAGGAGAACACTGAAGCTTTCTTT
TRBJ1-1,many,TRBD1,TRBV10-3,CAISDYKGAYTEAFF,TGTGCCATCAGTGACTATAAGGGGGCGTATACTGAAGCTTTCTTT
TRBJ2-5,-,TRBD1,TRBV6-9,CASSYNQGAQYF,TGTGCCAGCAGTTACAACCAGGGGGCCCAGTACTTC
TRBJ2-1,few,TRBD2,TRBV7-9,CASSLFSREGNEQFF,TGTGCCAGCAGCTTATTCTCGCGGGAGGGAAATGAGCAGTTCTTC
TRBJ1-3,many,-,TRBV5-6,CASSSSGGNTIYF,TGTGCCAGCAGCTCATCAGGGGGAAACACCATATATTTT
TRBJ1-1,few,TRBD1,TRBV4-1,CASSRQWGQQNTEAFF,TGCGCCAGCAGCCGCCAGTGGGGACAGCAGAACACTGAAGCTTTCTTT
TRBJ1-2,few,TRBD1,TRBV20-1,CSARDIRGQVDGYTF,TGCAGTGCTAGAGATATAAGGGGGCAGGTAGATGGCTACACCTTC
TRBJ2-2,-,-,TRBV7-9,CASSSRGLRGTGELFF,TGTGCCAGCAGCTCCCGGGGCTTACGAGGAACCGGGGAGCTGTTTTTT
TRBJ2-5,-,-,TRBV5-1,CASSLRGGEDVFETQYF,TGCGCCAGCAGCTTGCGCGGTGGGGAGGATGTCTTCGAGACCCAGTACTTC
TRBJ2-5,-,-,TRBV6-1,CASRLGQTKETQYF,TGTGCCAGCAGGTTGGGACAAACAAAAGAGACCCAGTACTTC
TRBJ2-2,-,TRBD2,TRBV4-2,CASTQDLAGGAGELFF,TGTGCCAGCACCCAAGATCTAGCGGGGGGGGCCGGGGAGCTGTTTTTT
TRBJ1-1,-,-,TRBV10-3,CAISDRTENTEAFF,TGTGCCATCAGTGATAGGACAGAGAACACTGAAGCTTTCTTT
TRBJ2-3,few,-,TRBV20-1,CSASLGGDTDTQYF,TGCAGTGCTAGTCTCGGGGGAGACACAGATACGCAGTATTTT
TRBJ1-1,-,-,TRBV6-2/TRBV6-3,CASSYNPGRTNTEAFF,TGTGCCAGCAGTTATAACCCCGGACGGACAAACACTGAAGCTTTCTTT
TRBJ1-4,many,-,TRBV28,CASSSTFTRRTDHEKLFF,TGTGCCAGCAGTTCGACCTTTACCCGGCGGACGGACCATGAAAAACTGTTTTTT
TRBJ2-1,medium-sized,TRBD2,TRBV20-1,CSARVLAGVSEQFF,TGCAGTGCTAGAGTCCTAGCGGGAGTTAGTGAGCAGTTCTTC
TRBJ2-1,-,TRBD2,TRBV20-1,CSAGGLAGSHEQFF,TGCAGTGCTGGGGGACTAGCGGGAAGTCATGAGCAGTTCTTC
TRBJ1-5,medium-sized,-,TRBV6-1,CASSEQGNQPQHF,TGTGCCAGCAGTGAACAGGGGAATCAGCCCCAGCATTTT
TRBJ2-7,-,-,TRBV3-2,CASSQRQDGRKQGEQYF,TGTGCCAGCAGCCAAAGGCAGGACGGGCGTAAGCAGGGCGAGCAGTACTTC
TRBJ1-2,many,TRBD1,TRBV24-1,CATSEPGTGTYGYTF,TGTGCCACCAGTGAGCCCGGGACAGGGACCTATGGCTACACCTTC
TRBJ2-2,-,TRBD2,TRBV5-1,CASSLYAGVGNTGELFF,TGCGCCAGCAGCTTGTACGCGGGAGTAGGAAACACCGGGGAGCTGTTTTTT
TRBJ1-1,few,TRBD1,TRBV10-3,CASTGDTEAFF,TGTGCCAGTACAGGGGACACTGAAGCTTTCTTT